At least ten counts were recorded for the clone carrying this T cell receptor beta chain. These data originate in a study of regulatory T cells in long-lasting Graves disease. According to the study, TCR beta libraries were built with iRepertoire HTBI primers and CDR3-region Arm-PCR. TCRdb independently ran MiXCR on the multiplex PCR reads; one entry per CDR3 protein. The table includes about 450,000 distinct CDR3 sequences, 14% detected once. Time point specified: newly diagnosed GD, antithyroid drugs for less than 3 months. RNA isolated from PBMCs was used to make the TCR library. The CDR3 loop spans 14 amino acids. V lost 7 bases, J lost 6 bases, and 9 bases stayed unmatched. Germline CDR1 reads MDHEN; CDR2 reads SYDVKM. The data were also submitted as part of a second study, on T cells in Graves' hyperthyroidism and ophthalmopathy.

The genes are TRBV28 and TRBJ1-5, with TRBD1 matching 7 bases. The TCR originated in a woman aged 50 to 65 with Graves disease. This specimen was peripheral blood mononuclear cells (PBMCs), taken at new diagnosis, from a patient treated with antithyroid drugs. The CDR3 region is CASTQGGLGQPQHF. The CDR3 coding sequence is TGTGCCAGCACCCAGGGGGGGCTGGGTCAGCCCCAGCATTTT.